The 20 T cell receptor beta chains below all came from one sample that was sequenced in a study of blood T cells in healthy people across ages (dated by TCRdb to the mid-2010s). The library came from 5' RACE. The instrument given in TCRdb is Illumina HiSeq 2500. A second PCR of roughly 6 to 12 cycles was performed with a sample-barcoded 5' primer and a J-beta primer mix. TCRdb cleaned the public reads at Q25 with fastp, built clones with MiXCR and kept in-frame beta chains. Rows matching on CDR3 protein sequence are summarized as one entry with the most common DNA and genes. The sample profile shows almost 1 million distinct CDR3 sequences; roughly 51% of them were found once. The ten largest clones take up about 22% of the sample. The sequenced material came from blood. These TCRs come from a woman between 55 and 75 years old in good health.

CDR3 DNA sequence: TGTGCCAGCAGCGAACAGGGGACGAATAACTATGGCTACACCTTC. As protein: CASSEQGTNNYGYTF. The chain uses TRBV27 and TRBJ1-2, with 7 bases fitting TRBD1. J lost 1 base, V lost 6 bases, and 8 bases had no gene match. CDR1 MNHEY and CDR2 SMNVEV come from the germline V gene (reference sequence). This CDR3 is 15 amino acids long.

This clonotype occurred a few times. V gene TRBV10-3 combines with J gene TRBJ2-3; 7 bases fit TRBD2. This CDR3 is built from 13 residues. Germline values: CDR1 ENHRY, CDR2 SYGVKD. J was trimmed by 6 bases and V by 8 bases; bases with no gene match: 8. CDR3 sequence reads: CAISVGGPDTQYF. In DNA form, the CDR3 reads TGTGCCATCTCCGTGGGAGGGCCCGATACGCAGTATTTT.

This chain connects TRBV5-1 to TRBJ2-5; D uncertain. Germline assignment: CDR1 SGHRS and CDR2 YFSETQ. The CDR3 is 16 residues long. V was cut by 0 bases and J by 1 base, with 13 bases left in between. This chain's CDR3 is CASSLAGTAFQETQYF. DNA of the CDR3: TGCGCCAGCAGCTTGGCCGGAACTGCCTTCCAAGAGACCCAGTACTTC.

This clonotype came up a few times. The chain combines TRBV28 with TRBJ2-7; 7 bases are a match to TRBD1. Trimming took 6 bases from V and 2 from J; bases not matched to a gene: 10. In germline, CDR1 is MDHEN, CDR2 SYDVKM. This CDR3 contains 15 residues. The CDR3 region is CASRRTGTVAYEQYF. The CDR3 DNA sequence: TGTGCCAGCAGGCGTACCGGGACAGTTGCCTACGAGCAGTACTTC.

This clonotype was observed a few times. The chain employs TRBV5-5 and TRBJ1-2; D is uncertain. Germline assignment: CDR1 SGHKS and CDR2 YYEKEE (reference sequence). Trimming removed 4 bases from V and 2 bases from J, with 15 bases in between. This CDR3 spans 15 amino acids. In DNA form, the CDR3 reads TGTGCCAGCAGCCAGACCGGACGGAACAACTATGGCTACACCTTC. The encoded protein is CASSQTGRNNYGYTF.

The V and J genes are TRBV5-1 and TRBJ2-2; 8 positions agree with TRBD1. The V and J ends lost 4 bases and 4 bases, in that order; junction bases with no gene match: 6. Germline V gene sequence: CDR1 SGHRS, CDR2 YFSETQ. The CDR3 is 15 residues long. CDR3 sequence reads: CASSQTTGGTGELFF. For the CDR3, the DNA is TGCGCCAGCAGCCAAACCACAGGGGGCACCGGGGAGCTGTTTTTT.

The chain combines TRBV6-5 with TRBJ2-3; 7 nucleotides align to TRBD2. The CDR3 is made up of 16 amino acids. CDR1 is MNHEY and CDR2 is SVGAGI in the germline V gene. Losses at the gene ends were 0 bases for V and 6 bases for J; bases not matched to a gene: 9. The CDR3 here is CASSYSVASGGDTQYF. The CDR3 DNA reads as TGTGCCAGCAGTTACTCGGTGGCTAGCGGTGGGGATACGCAGTATTTT.

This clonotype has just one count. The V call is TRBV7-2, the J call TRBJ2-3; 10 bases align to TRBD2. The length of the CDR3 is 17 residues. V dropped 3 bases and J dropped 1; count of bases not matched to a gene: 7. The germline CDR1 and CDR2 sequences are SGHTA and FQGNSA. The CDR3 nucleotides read TGTGCCAGCAGCTTCTATAGCGGGAGGAAGGGCACAGATACGCAGTATTTT. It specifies CASSFYSGRKGTDTQYF.

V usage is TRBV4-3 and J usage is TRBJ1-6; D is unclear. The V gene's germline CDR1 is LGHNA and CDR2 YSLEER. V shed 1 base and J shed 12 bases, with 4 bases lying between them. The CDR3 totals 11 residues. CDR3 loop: CASSQGGPLHF. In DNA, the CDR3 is TGCGCCAGCAGCCAAGGAGGACCCCTCCACTTT.

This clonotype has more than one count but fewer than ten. The CDR3: CASSLNGGADYEQYF. CDR3 nucleotides: TGTGCCAGCAGCTTAAACGGGGGGGCTGACTACGAGCAGTACTTC. The chain recombines TRBV7-3 with TRBJ2-5, with TRBD2 matching 8 bases. The J call is doubtful: the DNA matches TRBJ2-7 better. This CDR3 region has 15 residues. Germline CDR1 SGHTA, CDR2 FQGTGA.

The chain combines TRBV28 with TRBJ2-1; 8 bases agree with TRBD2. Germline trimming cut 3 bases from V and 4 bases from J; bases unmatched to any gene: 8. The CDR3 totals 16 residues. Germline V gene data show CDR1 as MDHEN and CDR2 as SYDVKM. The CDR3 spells CASSFRILAGYNEQFF. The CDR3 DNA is TGTGCCAGCAGTTTTAGGATCCTAGCGGGTTACAATGAGCAGTTCTTC.

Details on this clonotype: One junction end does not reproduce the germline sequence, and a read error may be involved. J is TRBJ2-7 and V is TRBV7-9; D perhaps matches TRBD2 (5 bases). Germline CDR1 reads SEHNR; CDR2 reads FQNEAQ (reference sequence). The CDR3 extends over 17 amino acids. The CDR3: CASTLGPQLGPSDEQYF. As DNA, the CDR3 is TGTGCCAGCACCTTAGGGCCACAACTAGGGCCCTCCGACGAGCAGTACTTC.

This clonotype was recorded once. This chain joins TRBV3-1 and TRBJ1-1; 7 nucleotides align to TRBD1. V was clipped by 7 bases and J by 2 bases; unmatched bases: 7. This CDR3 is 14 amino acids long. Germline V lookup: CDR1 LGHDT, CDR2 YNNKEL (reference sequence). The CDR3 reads CASTRGMGNTEAFF. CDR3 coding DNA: TGTGCCAGCACCAGGGGGATGGGAAACACTGAAGCTTTCTTT. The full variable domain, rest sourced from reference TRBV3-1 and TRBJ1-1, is DTAVSQTPKYLVTQMGNDKSIKCEQNLGHDTMYWYKQDSKKFLKIMFSYNNKELIINETVPNRFSPKSPDKAHLNLHINSLELGDSAVYFCASTRGMGNTEAFFGQGTRLTVV.

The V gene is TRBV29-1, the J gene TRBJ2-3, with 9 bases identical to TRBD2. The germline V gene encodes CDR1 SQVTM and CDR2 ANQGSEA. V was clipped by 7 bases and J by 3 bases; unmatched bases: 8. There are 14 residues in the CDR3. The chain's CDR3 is CSAEGGRVTDTQYF. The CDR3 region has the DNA TGCAGCGCCGAGGGCGGGAGGGTAACAGATACGCAGTATTTT.

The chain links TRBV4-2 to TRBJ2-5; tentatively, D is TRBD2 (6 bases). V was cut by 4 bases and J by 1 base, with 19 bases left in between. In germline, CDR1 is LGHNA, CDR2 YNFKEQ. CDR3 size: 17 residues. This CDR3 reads CASSLLGGSAAQETQYF. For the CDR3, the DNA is TGTGCCAGCAGCCTCCTAGGAGGGTCAGCAGCCCAAGAGACCCAGTACTTC.

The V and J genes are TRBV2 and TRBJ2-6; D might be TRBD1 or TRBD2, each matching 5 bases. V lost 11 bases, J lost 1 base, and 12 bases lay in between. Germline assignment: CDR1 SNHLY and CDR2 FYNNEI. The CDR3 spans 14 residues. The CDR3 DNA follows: TGTGCCTCGGGGCTCAGTTCTGGGGCCAACGTCCTGACTTTC. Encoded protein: CASGLSSGANVLTF.

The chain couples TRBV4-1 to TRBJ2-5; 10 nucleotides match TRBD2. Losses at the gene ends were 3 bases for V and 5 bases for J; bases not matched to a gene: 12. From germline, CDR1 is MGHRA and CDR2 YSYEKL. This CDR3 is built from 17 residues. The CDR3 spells CASSQIKAGGPEETQYF. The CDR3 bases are TGCGCCAGCAGCCAGATCAAAGCGGGAGGGCCAGAGGAGACCCAGTACTTC.

The DNA for the CDR3 is TGTGCCAGCAGCCTGACTTACCCAACTAACTATGGCTACACCTTC. Translating it yields CASSLTYPTNYGYTF. This sequence joins TRBV2 and TRBJ1-2; D is undetermined. The ends were cut back, 6 bases at V and 0 bases at J, with 14 bases in the middle. Germline loops: CDR1 SNHLY, CDR2 FYNNEI. This CDR3 contains 15 residues.

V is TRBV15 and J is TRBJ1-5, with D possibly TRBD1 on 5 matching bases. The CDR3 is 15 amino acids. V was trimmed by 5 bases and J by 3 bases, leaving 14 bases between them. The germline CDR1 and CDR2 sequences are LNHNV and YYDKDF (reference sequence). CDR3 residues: CATSLDKGFNQPQHF. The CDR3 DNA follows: TGTGCCACCAGCTTAGACAAGGGGTTCAATCAGCCCCAGCATTTT.

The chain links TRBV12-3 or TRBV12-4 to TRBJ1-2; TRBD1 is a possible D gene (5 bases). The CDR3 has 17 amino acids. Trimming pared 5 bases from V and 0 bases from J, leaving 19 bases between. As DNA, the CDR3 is TGTGCCAGCAGTAGGGGCATACAGGCAAAAGCTAACTATGGCTACACCTTC. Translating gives CASSRGIQAKANYGYTF.